The rows below give T cell receptor beta chains drawn from one sample of a study of CD8+ T cells in alopecia areata. Profiling relied on immunoSEQ multiplex PCR, and the TCRdb table lists in-frame clones only, not all of them. The data hold 150,000 to 200,000 clones, with less than 75% observed a single time. The material sequenced was CD8+ T cells sorted from blood, taken at week 0. The receptors here all came from a human donor with alopecia areata. The CDR3 runs from the conserved cysteine through the conserved F or W. The order of the fields is V gene, J gene, CDR3 protein.

>TRBV6-5|TRBJ2-1
CASSSWSSNEQFF
>TRBV15|TRBJ1-2
CATSRDSEGPDYGYTF
>TRBV6-6|TRBJ2-1
CASSYSLTYEQFF
>TRBV5-5|TRBJ2-1
CASSADQFSYNEQFF
>TRBV7-8|TRBJ1-6
CASSLGTVESPLHF
>TRBV9|TRBJ1-2
CASIRGTGALPNYGYTF
>TRBV2|TRBJ1-6
CASQGRNNSPLHF
>TRBV10-3|TRBJ2-5
CAISDDRGQETQYF
>TRBV6-4|TRBJ2-3
CASSDYTDTQYF
>TRBV30|TRBJ1-1
CAWLWGTEAFF
>TRBV30|TRBJ2-2
CAWSGTGELFF
>TRBV6-5|TRBJ1-1
CASRTSPAAYTEAFF
>TRBV7-8|TRBJ1-5
CASSLGRSYQPQHF
>TRBV5-6|TRBJ2-7
CASSFGLTYEQYF
>TRBV7-9|TRBJ2-1
CASSSGIINEQFF
>TRBV15|TRBJ2-2
CATSRDTSAGELFF
>TRBV15|TRBJ2-2
CATQGFATGELFF
>TRBV6-5|TRBJ1-5
CASCPRAPNQPQHF
>TRBV27|TRBJ1-2
CASSLAAYPTVYGYTF
>TRBV30|TRBJ2-2
CAWSVRTGELFF
>TRBV5-1|TRBJ1-2
CASSSEYEAYGYTF
>TRBV7-6|TRBJ2-3
CASSLELAGDTDTQYF
>TRBV15|TRBJ2-1
CATSRVRHRLGYNEQFF
>TRBV5-1|TRBJ1-4
CASSPGQEGEKLFF
>TRBV29-1|TRBJ1-1
CSATQGLATEAFF
>TRBV30|TRBJ2-5
CAWSGETQYF
>TRBV9|TRBJ2-1
CASSVGGYEQFF
>TRBV5-1|TRBJ1-2
CASSLAQDYTF
>TRBV5-6|TRBJ2-2
CATGGQLYTGELFF
>TRBV19|TRBJ2-7
CASSAGWGSSSYEQYF
>TRBV30|TRBJ2-5
CAWSPEDSYQETQYF
>TRBV29-1|TRBJ1-2
CSVETADNYGYTF
>TRBV30|TRBJ2-7
CAWSVSEGSYEQYF
>TRBV29-1|TRBJ2-7
CSVEGQGTSYEQYF
>TRBV2|TRBJ1-5
CASSEFPIGGSNQPQHF
>TRBV29-1|TRBJ1-2
CSVEDRQLYGYTF
>TRBV11-3|TRBJ1-2
CASTRTGDYGYTF
>TRBV29-1|TRBJ1-2
CSALTVNAYGYTF
>TRBV2|TRBJ1-5
CASSYQQGRQPQHF
>TRBV2|TRBJ2-7
CASSEAHRGQREQYF
>TRBV11-2|TRBJ2-3
CASSLAGDTDTQYF
>TRBV13|TRBJ1-1
CASSFGFGRGYTEAFF
>TRBV29-1|TRBJ2-7
CSGGGSPYEQYF
>TRBV6-5|TRBJ2-7
CASGDGTYEQYF
>TRBV27|TRBJ2-5
CASSPGAGGETQYF
>TRBV13|TRBJ2-1
CASSQEGHEQFF
>TRBV6-4|TRBJ1-5
CASSDSGIRQPQHF
>TRBV7-8|TRBJ2-3
CASSLPPQSTDTQYF
>TRBV6-5|TRBJ2-5
CASSQGGLETQYF
>TRBV29-1|TRBJ1-2
CSVEGRSYGYTF
>TRBV5-1|TRBJ1-1
CASSLGGRTEAFF
>TRBV30|TRBJ1-1
CAWRRGSEAFF
>TRBV13|TRBJ2-5
CASSTFQETQYF
>TRBV4-2|TRBJ2-7
CASSRRTSGGYEQYF
>TRBV7-9|TRBJ1-1
CASSLDGGTEAFF
>TRBV30|TRBJ2-3
CAWAPFLDTQYF
>TRBV30|TRBJ2-7
CAWSVHVGEQYF